Listed below are T cell receptor beta chains from one sample, sequenced in a study of control samples from healthy donors and cancer patients. Clones were read by immunoSEQ multiplex PCR, and TCRdb kept only the in-frame ones, dropping some. The table lists around 110,000 clones, about 88% of them singletons. The specimen sequenced was blood. Receptors were obtained from a woman in her sixties or seventies in good health. CDR3s include the opening cysteine and the closing phenylalanine or tryptophan. Fields, in order: J gene, clone size, V gene, D gene, CDR3 protein, CDR3 DNA. A D gene is named only where the DNA matches it firmly. Expanded clones are given a class, and other clones once, few, many or no size at all.

TRBJ2-1,-,TRBV5-4,-,CASSLAGAGEQFF,TGTGCCAGCAGCTTGGCGGGGGCCGGTGAGCAGTTCTTC
TRBJ2-3,-,TRBV5-6,TRBD1,CASSSRQGGDTQYF,TGTGCCAGCAGCTCCAGACAGGGTGGTGATACGCAGTATTTT
TRBJ1-1,once,TRBV4-2,-,CASSPAKGGRNTEAFF,TGTGCCAGCAGCCCAGCCAAGGGGGGGAGGAACACTGAAGCTTTCTTT
TRBJ1-2,-,TRBV10-2,-,CASSEGGGYTF,TGCGCCAGCAGTGAGGGGGGGGGCTACACCTTC
TRBJ1-6,-,TRBV5-6,TRBD1,CASSFDRGMEYNSPLHF,TGTGCCAGCAGCTTTGACAGGGGAATGGAGTATAATTCACCCCTCCACTTT
TRBJ2-5,once,TRBV5-1,-,CASSLQRSGQETQYF,TGCGCCAGCAGCCTACAAAGGAGCGGCCAAGAGACCCAGTACTTC
TRBJ2-5,-,TRBV6-5,TRBD2,CASRGLAGVETQYF,TGTGCCAGCAGGGGACTAGCGGGGGTCGAGACCCAGTACTTC
TRBJ1-2,-,TRBV3-1/TRBV3-2,TRBD1,CASSLTGGEGYTF,TGTGCCAGCAGCCTGACAGGGGGAGAGGGCTACACCTTC
TRBJ1-6,-,TRBV3-1/TRBV3-2,-,CASSQGGGSSPLHF,TGTGCCAGCAGCCAAGGGGGTGGTAGCTCACCCCTCCACTTT
TRBJ1-1,-,TRBV6-5,-,CASGRLNTEAFF,TGTGCCAGCGGCAGATTGAACACTGAAGCTTTCTTT
TRBJ2-5,-,TRBV9,-,CASSVESETQYF,TGTGCCAGCAGCGTAGAGTCAGAGACCCAGTACTTC
TRBJ2-2,-,TRBV2,-,CASNTIGGEFGELFF,TGTGCCAGCAACACAATAGGGGGGGAGTTCGGGGAGCTGTTTTTT
TRBJ1-1,-,TRBV4-3,TRBD1,CASSRGQGAVTEAFF,TGCGCCAGCAGCCGGGGGCAGGGGGCGGTCACTGAAGCTTTCTTT
TRBJ2-7,once,TRBV27,-,CASSLYGGQAYEQYF,TGTGCCAGCAGTTTATACGGGGGCCAAGCCTACGAGCAGTACTTC
TRBJ1-2,-,TRBV7-2,TRBD1,CASSLVVTGGVGYTF,TGTGCCAGCAGCTTAGTTGTGACAGGGGGCGTTGGCTACACCTTC
TRBJ2-3,-,TRBV18,TRBD1,CASSPPGTGGSADTQYF,TGTGCCAGCTCACCACCCGGGACAGGGGGTTCTGCAGATACGCAGTATTTT
TRBJ1-1,-,TRBV7-3,-,CASSLQGVGGAFF,TGTGCCAGCAGCCTTCAGGGAGTTGGGGGAGCTTTCTTT
TRBJ1-4,-,TRBV5-1,-,CASSLGGAVYEKLFF,TGCGCCAGCAGCTTGGGAGGGGCGGTGTATGAAAAACTGTTTTTT
TRBJ1-3,-,TRBV10-3,-,CAISQGGNSGNTIYF,TGTGCCATCAGCCAGGGAGGAAACTCTGGAAACACCATATATTTT
TRBJ2-1,-,TRBV7-2,TRBD2,CASSVSGGPYNEQFF,TGTGCCAGCAGCGTTAGCGGGGGACCCTACAATGAGCAGTTCTTC
TRBJ2-7,-,TRBV2,TRBD1,CASRTGWKYEQYF,TGTGCCAGCAGGACAGGGTGGAAGTACGAGCAGTACTTC
TRBJ1-3,-,TRBV6-1,-,CASSESGGFDTIYF,TGTGCCAGCAGTGAATCCGGGGGATTCGACACCATATATTTT
TRBJ1-1,-,TRBV5-4,-,CASSLNFPMNTEAFF,TGTGCCAGCAGCTTGAATTTCCCCATGAACACTGAAGCTTTCTTT
TRBJ1-3,once,TRBV29-1,-,CSVSIIGNTIYF,TGCAGCGTTAGTATAATCGGAAACACCATATATTTT
TRBJ2-1,-,TRBV19,-,CASSPSVAGNEQFF,TGTGCCAGTAGTCCCAGCGTAGCCGGGAATGAGCAGTTCTTC
TRBJ1-1,-,TRBV9,TRBD1,CASSPEGASEAFF,TGTGCCAGCAGCCCGGAGGGGGCGAGTGAAGCTTTCTTT
TRBJ2-3,-,TRBV4-1,-,CASSQQGSTDTQYF,TGCGCCAGCAGCCAGCAGGGGTCCACAGATACGCAGTATTTT
TRBJ1-6,-,TRBV27,-,CASSFGRAGNSPLHF,TGTGCCAGCAGTTTCGGGAGGGCGGGGAATTCACCCCTCCACTTT
TRBJ2-7,-,TRBV6-5,TRBD1,CASSRGTGVTEQYF,TGTGCCAGCAGTCGGGGGACAGGGGTCACCGAGCAGTACTTC
TRBJ1-4,-,TRBV18,-,CASSLLGQSTNEKLFF,TGTGCCAGCTCACTCCTAGGACAGTCAACTAATGAAAAACTGTTTTTT
TRBJ1-3,few,TRBV3-1/TRBV3-2,TRBD1,CASSQAGQTRNTIYF,TGTGCCAGCAGCCAAGCGGGACAGACTAGGAACACCATATATTTT
TRBJ2-5,-,TRBV5-5,TRBD2,CASSRRWSSGDQETQYF,TGTGCCAGCAGCAGGCGTTGGTCTAGCGGGGACCAAGAGACCCAGTACTTC
TRBJ2-2,once,TRBV5-4,-,CATLGATNTGELFF,TGTGCCACCCTAGGGGCTACGAACACCGGGGAGCTGTTTTTT
TRBJ2-7,-,TRBV2,-,CASRRGREISEQYF,TGTGCCAGCAGACGGGGCAGGGAAATTAGCGAGCAGTACTTC
TRBJ2-5,-,TRBV6-4,TRBD1,CASSDSLRGRSEGLETQYF,TGTGCCAGCAGTGACTCCTTGAGGGGGCGCTCAGAGGGATTAGAGACCCAGTACTTC
TRBJ2-1,-,TRBV2,-,CASKVSAGGGYNEQFF,TGTGCCAGCAAGGTTAGCGCCGGGGGAGGATACAATGAGCAGTTCTTC
TRBJ1-4,-,TRBV19,-,CASSLGGGTNEKLFF,TGTGCCAGTAGTTTAGGCGGGGGAACTAATGAAAAACTGTTTTTT
TRBJ1-1,-,TRBV2,TRBD1,CASSVPLTGPAEGSEAFF,TGTGCCAGCAGCGTTCCCCTGACAGGGCCCGCCGAAGGGTCTGAAGCTTTCTTT